This T cell receptor beta chain was sequenced in a study of T cell responses to AZD1222 COVID-19 vaccine. Study details: Samples with a second dose at about 4 or about 12 weeks were pooled together.

General observations from the study: Samples come after the peak T cell response, not at day 14. White British donors predominated, females outnumbered males, and clonal diversity was possibly underestimated.

On this clone itself: Its specificity is not known.

The CDR3 spans 15 residues. Germline CDR1 reads LGHNA; CDR2 reads YNFKEQ. Trimming removed 4 bases from V and 6 bases from J, with 13 bases in between. The method was immunoSEQ multiplex PCR; TCRdb's version includes in-frame clones alone and lacks a portion of them. The sample holds over 120,000 clones, roughly nine tenths seen once. The TCR comes from an adult in good health. This material consisted of peripheral blood, taken on day 0 of AZD1222 vaccination. The rearrangement uses TRBV4-2 and TRBJ1-6, with D maybe TRBD1 (5 bases). The CDR3 region has the DNA TGTGCCAGCAGCCCAACTGGGGCCGGTAATTCACCCCTCCACTTT. This encodes CASSPTGAGNSPLHF.